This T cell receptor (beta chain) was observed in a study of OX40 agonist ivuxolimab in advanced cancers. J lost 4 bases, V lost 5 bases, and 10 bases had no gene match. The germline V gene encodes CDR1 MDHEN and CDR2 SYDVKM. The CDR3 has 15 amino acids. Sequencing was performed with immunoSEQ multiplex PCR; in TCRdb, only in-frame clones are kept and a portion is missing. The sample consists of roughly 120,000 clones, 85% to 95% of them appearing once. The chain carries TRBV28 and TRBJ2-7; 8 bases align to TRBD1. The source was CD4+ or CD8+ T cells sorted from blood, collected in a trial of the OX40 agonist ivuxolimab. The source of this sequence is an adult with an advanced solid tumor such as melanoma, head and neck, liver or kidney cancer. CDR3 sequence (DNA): TGTGCCAGCAGTATAACAGGGGGTACCCCGTACGAGCAGTACTTC. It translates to CASSITGGTPYEQYF.